A selection of T cell receptor beta chains follows, all from one sample in a study of graft-versus-host responses after intestinal transplantation. The repertoire was sequenced with immunoSEQ multiplex PCR; TCRdb's copy has only in-frame clones and lacks some. Of around 45,000 clones listed, about 95% are singletons. The sequences come from PBMCs, collected 335 days after intestinal transplant. These receptors all come from a human patient who received an intestinal transplant, so some T cells may come from the graft donor. The CDR3 runs from the conserved cysteine through the conserved F or W. D genes are given only for firm matches. Not every row has a clone size; where given, it reads once, few, many or a size class.

clone_size: .; cdr3_length: 13; d_call: .; v_call: TRBV5-6; j_call: TRBJ2-7; cdr3_nt: TGTGCCAGCAGCCAACGCCCCGGCTACGAGCAGTACTTC; cdr3_aa: CASSQRPGYEQYF
clone_size: .; cdr3_length: 18; d_call: .; v_call: TRBV12-5; j_call: TRBJ1-3; cdr3_nt: TGTGCTAGTGGTCCCTTGTGGGGACGACCCCCCTCTGGAAACACCATATATTTT; cdr3_aa: CASGPLWGRPPSGNTIYF
clone_size: .; cdr3_length: 13; d_call: .; v_call: TRBV28; j_call: TRBJ2-5; cdr3_nt: TGTGCCAGCAGCCCAATCGCTGCCGGGGCCCAGTACTTC; cdr3_aa: CASSPIAAGAQYF
clone_size: .; cdr3_length: 17; d_call: TRBD2; v_call: TRBV7-3; j_call: TRBJ2-5; cdr3_nt: TGTGCCAGCAGCCCCAAGAAGCGGGGAGGTCTCGGGGAGACCCAGTACTTC; cdr3_aa: CASSPKKRGGLGETQYF
clone_size: .; cdr3_length: 14; d_call: .; v_call: TRBV5-6; j_call: TRBJ1-3; cdr3_nt: TGTGCCAGCAGCTTGGGGAGCTCTGGAAACACCATATATTTT; cdr3_aa: CASSLGSSGNTIYF
clone_size: .; cdr3_length: 15; d_call: .; v_call: TRBV6-5; j_call: TRBJ1-5; cdr3_nt: TGTGCCAGCAGTGTAGTCTGGGCCAGCAATCAGCCCCAGCATTTT; cdr3_aa: CASSVVWASNQPQHF
clone_size: .; cdr3_length: 14; d_call: .; v_call: TRBV6-6; j_call: TRBJ2-1; cdr3_nt: TGTGCCAGCGTGGAGGACAGCTCCTACAATGAGCAGTTCTTC; cdr3_aa: CASVEDSSYNEQFF
clone_size: once; cdr3_length: 16; d_call: .; v_call: TRBV19; j_call: TRBJ1-2; cdr3_nt: TGTGCCAGTAGAACCGGGACACTGGTTTCGTACTATGGCTACACCTTC; cdr3_aa: CASRTGTLVSYYGYTF
clone_size: .; cdr3_length: 14; d_call: .; v_call: TRBV9; j_call: TRBJ2-7; cdr3_nt: TGTGCCAGCAGCCTGCGGGTGAACTCCTACGAGCAGTACTTC; cdr3_aa: CASSLRVNSYEQYF
clone_size: .; cdr3_length: 15; d_call: TRBD2; v_call: TRBV19; j_call: TRBJ2-3; cdr3_nt: TGTGCCAGTAGTGCCCAGGGACTAGCGGGAGAAACGCAGTATTTT; cdr3_aa: CASSAQGLAGETQYF
clone_size: .; cdr3_length: 14; d_call: .; v_call: TRBV2; j_call: TRBJ1-2; cdr3_nt: TGTGCCAGCAGTGAATTTGCACTCGACTATGGCTACACCTTC; cdr3_aa: CASSEFALDYGYTF
clone_size: .; cdr3_length: 15; d_call: .; v_call: TRBV19; j_call: TRBJ1-2; cdr3_nt: TGTGCCAGCTCCATAGGGGGGGTTCAGGGCTATGGCTACACCTTC; cdr3_aa: CASSIGGVQGYGYTF
clone_size: .; cdr3_length: 14; d_call: .; v_call: TRBV14; j_call: TRBJ2-2; cdr3_nt: TGTGCCAGCAGCCAAGCGATGGAGTCCGGGGAGCTGTTTTTT; cdr3_aa: CASSQAMESGELFF
clone_size: once; cdr3_length: 14; d_call: .; v_call: TRBV23-1; j_call: TRBJ2-2; cdr3_nt: TGCGCCAGCAGTCACGTGGGTGGGGCCGGGGAGCTGTTTTTT; cdr3_aa: CASSHVGGAGELFF
clone_size: once; cdr3_length: 14; d_call: .; v_call: TRBV29-1; j_call: TRBJ1-4; cdr3_nt: TGCAGCGCGCTGAGCGTGTCAACTAATGAAAAACTGTTTTTT; cdr3_aa: CSALSVSTNEKLFF
clone_size: .; cdr3_length: 11; d_call: .; v_call: TRBV6-5; j_call: TRBJ2-7; cdr3_nt: TGTGCCAGCAGCTCGACCTACGAGCAGTACTTC; cdr3_aa: CASSSTYEQYF
clone_size: .; cdr3_length: 14; d_call: .; v_call: TRBV2; j_call: TRBJ1-6; cdr3_nt: TGTGCCAGCACCCAGGACTGGGGGAATTCACCCCTCCACTTT; cdr3_aa: CASTQDWGNSPLHF
clone_size: .; cdr3_length: 18; d_call: TRBD2; v_call: TRBV9; j_call: TRBJ2-3; cdr3_nt: TGTGCCAGCAGCCCCCGTTCGTCTAGCGGAGCTAGCACAGATACGCAGTATTTT; cdr3_aa: CASSPRSSSGASTDTQYF
clone_size: .; cdr3_length: 12; d_call: .; v_call: TRBV7-2; j_call: TRBJ2-2; cdr3_nt: TGTGCCAGCAGCCGACGCGCCGGGGAGCTGTTTTTT; cdr3_aa: CASSRRAGELFF
clone_size: .; cdr3_length: 15; d_call: TRBD2; v_call: TRBV5-1; j_call: TRBJ2-7; cdr3_nt: TGCGCCAGCAGCTTGAGGCGGGAGGGCCCCTACGAGCAGTACTTC; cdr3_aa: CASSLRREGPYEQYF
clone_size: .; cdr3_length: 14; d_call: TRBD1; v_call: TRBV19; j_call: TRBJ2-2; cdr3_nt: TGTGCCAGTAGTAGACAACAGGGGACCGGGGAGCTGTTTTTT; cdr3_aa: CASSRQQGTGELFF
clone_size: .; cdr3_length: 15; d_call: TRBD2; v_call: TRBV15; j_call: TRBJ2-7; cdr3_nt: TGTGCCACCAGCAGAGAACTAGCGGCTACCTACGAGCAGTACTTC; cdr3_aa: CATSRELAATYEQYF
clone_size: .; cdr3_length: 15; d_call: TRBD2; v_call: TRBV27; j_call: TRBJ2-3; cdr3_nt: TGTGCCAGCAGTATCGGACTAGCTGGGACAGATACGCAGTATTTT; cdr3_aa: CASSIGLAGTDTQYF
clone_size: .; cdr3_length: 13; d_call: .; v_call: TRBV18; j_call: TRBJ1-5; cdr3_nt: TGTGCCAGCTCACCAGGGAGGGAGCAGCCCCAGCATTTT; cdr3_aa: CASSPGREQPQHF
clone_size: .; cdr3_length: 15; d_call: TRBD2; v_call: TRBV5-4; j_call: TRBJ2-1; cdr3_nt: TGTGCCAGCAGCGCGCGGGGGGCCTCCTACAATGAGCAGTTCTTC; cdr3_aa: CASSARGASYNEQFF
clone_size: .; cdr3_length: 17; d_call: TRBD2; v_call: TRBV4-2; j_call: TRBJ2-7; cdr3_nt: TGTGCCAGCAGCCAAGCCCCGGCGGGAGGGACGGGGGGCGAGCAGTACTTC; cdr3_aa: CASSQAPAGGTGGEQYF
clone_size: .; cdr3_length: 15; d_call: .; v_call: TRBV5-5; j_call: TRBJ1-6; cdr3_nt: TGTGCCAGCAGCCCTACAGGGTCGTGGGATTCACCCCTCCACTTT; cdr3_aa: CASSPTGSWDSPLHF
clone_size: .; cdr3_length: 18; d_call: TRBD1; v_call: TRBV11-3; j_call: TRBJ2-7; cdr3_nt: TGTGCCAGCAGCTTAGCCCCTCGGGCAGGGGGCAGCTCCTACGAGCAGTACTTC; cdr3_aa: CASSLAPRAGGSSYEQYF
clone_size: .; cdr3_length: 12; d_call: TRBD1; v_call: TRBV10-3; j_call: TRBJ2-1; cdr3_nt: TGTGCCATCCAGTCCCGGACAGGGGGCCAGTTCTTC; cdr3_aa: CAIQSRTGGQFF
clone_size: .; cdr3_length: 20; d_call: .; v_call: TRBV13; j_call: TRBJ2-1; cdr3_nt: TGTGCCAGCAGCTTATTTAGGGGGGAGTCGGACGGGAGGACCTACAATGAGCAGTTCTTC; cdr3_aa: CASSLFRGESDGRTYNEQFF
clone_size: few; cdr3_length: 16; d_call: TRBD1; v_call: TRBV5-1; j_call: TRBJ2-3; cdr3_nt: TGCGCCAGCAGCTCGTCAGGGACAGGGGTGGGGGATACGCAGTATTTT; cdr3_aa: CASSSSGTGVGDTQYF
clone_size: once; cdr3_length: 13; d_call: .; v_call: TRBV7-3; j_call: TRBJ2-1; cdr3_nt: TGTGCCAGCAGCTTATGGGTATCGGATGAGCAGTTCTTC; cdr3_aa: CASSLWVSDEQFF
clone_size: .; cdr3_length: 12; d_call: .; v_call: TRBV6-5; j_call: TRBJ2-2; cdr3_nt: TGTGCCAGCAGTTACCCCCCCGGGGAGCTGTTTTTT; cdr3_aa: CASSYPPGELFF
clone_size: .; cdr3_length: 16; d_call: TRBD1; v_call: TRBV7-9; j_call: TRBJ2-1; cdr3_nt: TGTGCCAGCAGCGACCAGGGGACAGGCCGAAACAATGAGCAGTTCTTC; cdr3_aa: CASSDQGTGRNNEQFF
clone_size: .; cdr3_length: 14; d_call: .; v_call: TRBV7-3; j_call: TRBJ1-6; cdr3_nt: TGTGCCAGCAGCTTACGTTCAGGCAATTCACCCCTCCACTTT; cdr3_aa: CASSLRSGNSPLHF
clone_size: once; cdr3_length: 14; d_call: .; v_call: TRBV7-3; j_call: TRBJ2-2; cdr3_nt: TGTGCCAGCAGCTTAACGAGTGGGGGCAGGGAGCTGTTTTTT; cdr3_aa: CASSLTSGGRELFF
clone_size: .; cdr3_length: 13; d_call: .; v_call: TRBV9; j_call: TRBJ2-3; cdr3_nt: TGTGCCAGCAGTACAACTATCGCAGATACGCAGTATTTT; cdr3_aa: CASSTTIADTQYF
clone_size: .; cdr3_length: 17; d_call: .; v_call: TRBV18; j_call: TRBJ2-5; cdr3_nt: TGTGCCAGCTCACCACCGGCCGGGACACCCAGGGGAGAGACCCAGTACTTC; cdr3_aa: CASSPPAGTPRGETQYF
clone_size: .; cdr3_length: 14; d_call: .; v_call: TRBV28; j_call: TRBJ1-2; cdr3_nt: TGTGCCAGCAGTCTTACGGGACATTCCTATGGCTACACCTTC; cdr3_aa: CASSLTGHSYGYTF
clone_size: .; cdr3_length: 16; d_call: TRBD1; v_call: TRBV4-1; j_call: TRBJ2-2; cdr3_nt: TGCGCCAGCAGCCAACCGGGACAGGGGGCCTCCGGGGAGCTGTTTTTT; cdr3_aa: CASSQPGQGASGELFF
clone_size: .; cdr3_length: 13; d_call: TRBD2; v_call: TRBV10-3; j_call: TRBJ2-7; cdr3_nt: TGTGCCTCGGGACTAGCGGGGGGGTACGAGCAGTACTTC; cdr3_aa: CASGLAGGYEQYF
clone_size: .; cdr3_length: 15; d_call: TRBD2; v_call: TRBV18; j_call: TRBJ2-1; cdr3_nt: TGTGCCAGCTCCCTGGGACTAGCGGGAGACAATGAGCAGTTCTTC; cdr3_aa: CASSLGLAGDNEQFF
clone_size: .; cdr3_length: 12; d_call: .; v_call: TRBV11-2; j_call: TRBJ2-1; cdr3_nt: TGTGCCAGCAGCTTACTAGGGCCCGAGCAGTTCTTC; cdr3_aa: CASSLLGPEQFF
clone_size: .; cdr3_length: 13; d_call: .; v_call: TRBV11-3; j_call: TRBJ2-7; cdr3_nt: TGTGCCAGCAGCTTAGATTATGGTGGCGAGCAGTACTTC; cdr3_aa: CASSLDYGGEQYF
clone_size: .; cdr3_length: 14; d_call: .; v_call: TRBV7-3; j_call: TRBJ2-1; cdr3_nt: TGTGCCAGCAGCTTTGGGGGATCCTACAATGAGCAGTTCTTC; cdr3_aa: CASSFGGSYNEQFF
clone_size: .; cdr3_length: 13; d_call: .; v_call: TRBV29-1; j_call: TRBJ2-7; cdr3_nt: TGCAGCGCCGTTGGTCAGGGTAACTACGAGCAGTACTTC; cdr3_aa: CSAVGQGNYEQYF
clone_size: .; cdr3_length: 13; d_call: .; v_call: TRBV6-6; j_call: TRBJ1-2; cdr3_nt: TGTGCCACCCGGCCGGGGCCTAACTATGGCTACACCTTC; cdr3_aa: CATRPGPNYGYTF
clone_size: .; cdr3_length: 15; d_call: .; v_call: TRBV4-1; j_call: TRBJ2-1; cdr3_nt: TGCGCCAGCAGCCAAGTCCTCAACCAATACAATGAGCAGTTCTTC; cdr3_aa: CASSQVLNQYNEQFF
clone_size: .; cdr3_length: 12; d_call: TRBD1; v_call: TRBV7-2; j_call: TRBJ2-7; cdr3_nt: TGTGCCAGCAGGGGACAGGGGGTCGAGCAGTACTTC; cdr3_aa: CASRGQGVEQYF
clone_size: .; cdr3_length: 17; d_call: TRBD1; v_call: TRBV4-1; j_call: TRBJ1-6; cdr3_nt: TGCGCCAGCAGCCAAGATCTTGGCGGACAGGGGTATTCACCCCTCCACTTT; cdr3_aa: CASSQDLGGQGYSPLHF
clone_size: .; cdr3_length: 16; d_call: TRBD2; v_call: TRBV18; j_call: TRBJ2-1; cdr3_nt: TGTGCCAGCTCTCTGTATCGGGGGGGGAACTACAATGAGCAGTTCTTC; cdr3_aa: CASSLYRGGNYNEQFF
clone_size: once; cdr3_length: 15; d_call: TRBD2; v_call: TRBV7-9; j_call: TRBJ2-3; cdr3_nt: TGTGCCAGCAGCCCCCGGACTAGCGCCACAGATACGCAGTATTTT; cdr3_aa: CASSPRTSATDTQYF
clone_size: .; cdr3_length: 18; d_call: TRBD2; v_call: TRBV9; j_call: TRBJ2-3; cdr3_nt: TGTGCCAGCAGCGTAGAAGGACTAGCGGGAACCCCGAGGGATACGCAGTATTTT; cdr3_aa: CASSVEGLAGTPRDTQYF
clone_size: .; cdr3_length: 13; d_call: TRBD2; v_call: TRBV5-1; j_call: TRBJ2-7; cdr3_nt: TGCGCCAGTGGGCGGGAGTGGACCTACGAGCAGTACTTC; cdr3_aa: CASGREWTYEQYF
clone_size: .; cdr3_length: 14; d_call: .; v_call: TRBV7-2; j_call: TRBJ2-7; cdr3_nt: TGTGCCAGCAGCTTACCATTGACTCCCTACGAGCAGTACTTC; cdr3_aa: CASSLPLTPYEQYF